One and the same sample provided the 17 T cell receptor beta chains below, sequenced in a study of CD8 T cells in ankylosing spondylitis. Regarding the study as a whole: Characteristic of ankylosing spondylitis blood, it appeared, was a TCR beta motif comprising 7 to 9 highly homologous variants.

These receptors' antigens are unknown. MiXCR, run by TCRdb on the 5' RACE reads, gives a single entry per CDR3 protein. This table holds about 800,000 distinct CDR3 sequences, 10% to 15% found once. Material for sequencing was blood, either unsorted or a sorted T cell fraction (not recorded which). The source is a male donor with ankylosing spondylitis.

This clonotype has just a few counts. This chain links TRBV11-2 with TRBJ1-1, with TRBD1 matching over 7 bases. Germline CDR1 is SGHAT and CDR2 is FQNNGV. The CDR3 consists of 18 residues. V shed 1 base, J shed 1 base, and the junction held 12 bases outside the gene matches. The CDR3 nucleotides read TGTGCCAGCAGCTTAGCTCTCCTGGGACAGATAACGAACACTGAAGCTTTCTTT. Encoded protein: CASSLALLGQITNTEAFF.

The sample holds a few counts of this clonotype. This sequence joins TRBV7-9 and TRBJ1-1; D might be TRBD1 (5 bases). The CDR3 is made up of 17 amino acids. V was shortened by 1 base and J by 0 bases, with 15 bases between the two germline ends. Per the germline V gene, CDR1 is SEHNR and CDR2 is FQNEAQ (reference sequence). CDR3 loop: CASSLGRGLGMNTEAFF. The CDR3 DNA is TGTGCCAGCAGCTTAGGGAGGGGCCTAGGGATGAACACTGAAGCTTTCTTT.

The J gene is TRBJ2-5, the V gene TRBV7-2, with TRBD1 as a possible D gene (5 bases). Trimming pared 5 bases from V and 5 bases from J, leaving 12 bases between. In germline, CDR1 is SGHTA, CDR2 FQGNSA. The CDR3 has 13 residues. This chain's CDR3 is CASSRRQSETQYF. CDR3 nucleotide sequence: TGTGCCAGCAGCCGAAGACAGTCTGAGACCCAGTACTTC. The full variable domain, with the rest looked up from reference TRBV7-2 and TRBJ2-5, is GAGVSQSPSNKVTEKGKDVELRCDPISGHTALYWYRQSLGQGLEFLIYFQGNSAPDKSGLPSDRFSAERTGGSVSTLTIQRTQQEDSAVYLCASSRRQSETQYFGPGTRLLVL.

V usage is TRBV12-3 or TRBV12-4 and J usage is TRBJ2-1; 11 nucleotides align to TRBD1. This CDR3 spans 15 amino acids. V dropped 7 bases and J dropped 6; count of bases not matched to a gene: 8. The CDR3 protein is CASTPRTGGSNEQFF. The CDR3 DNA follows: TGTGCCAGCACCCCTAGGACAGGGGGCTCCAATGAGCAGTTCTTC.

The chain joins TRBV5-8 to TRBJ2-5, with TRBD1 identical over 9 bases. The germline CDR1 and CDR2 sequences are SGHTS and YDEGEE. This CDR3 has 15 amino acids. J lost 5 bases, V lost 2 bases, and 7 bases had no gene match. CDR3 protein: CASSFDRGVVETQYF. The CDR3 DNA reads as TGTGCCAGCAGCTTTGACAGGGGGGTCGTGGAGACCCAGTACTTC.

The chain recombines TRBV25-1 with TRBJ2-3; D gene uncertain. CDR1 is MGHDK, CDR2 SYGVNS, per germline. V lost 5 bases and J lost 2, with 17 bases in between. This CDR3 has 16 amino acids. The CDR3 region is CASSPMATKNTDTQYF. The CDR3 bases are TGTGCCAGCAGTCCTATGGCCACGAAGAACACAGATACGCAGTATTTT.

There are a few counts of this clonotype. The CDR3 reads CASSYGLAENTGELFF. As DNA, the CDR3 is TGCGCCAGCAGCTATGGACTAGCGGAAAACACCGGGGAGCTGTTTTTT. The chain joins TRBV4-3 to TRBJ2-2; 10 bases match TRBD2. Germline V CDR1 and CDR2: LGHNA, YSLEER. The V and J ends lost 5 bases and 2 bases, in that order; junction bases with no gene match: 5. This CDR3 comprises 16 residues.

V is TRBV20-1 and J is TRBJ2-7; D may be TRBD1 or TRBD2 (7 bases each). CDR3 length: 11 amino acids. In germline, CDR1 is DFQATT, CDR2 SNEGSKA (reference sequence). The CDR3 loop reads CTGGRGGEQYF. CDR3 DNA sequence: TGCACGGGGGGCAGGGGGGGTGAGCAGTACTTC.

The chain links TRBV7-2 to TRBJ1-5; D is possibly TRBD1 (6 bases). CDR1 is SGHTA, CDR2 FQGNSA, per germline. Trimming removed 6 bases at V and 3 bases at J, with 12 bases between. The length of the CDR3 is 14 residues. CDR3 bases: TGTGCCAGCAGAAATGGGACAATCAATCAGCCCCAGCATTTT. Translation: CASRNGTINQPQHF. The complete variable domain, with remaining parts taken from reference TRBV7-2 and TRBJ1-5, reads GAGVSQSPSNKVTEKGKDVELRCDPISGHTALYWYRQSLGQGLEFLIYFQGNSAPDKSGLPSDRFSAERTGGSVSTLTIQRTQQEDSAVYLCASRNGTINQPQHFGDGTRLSIL.

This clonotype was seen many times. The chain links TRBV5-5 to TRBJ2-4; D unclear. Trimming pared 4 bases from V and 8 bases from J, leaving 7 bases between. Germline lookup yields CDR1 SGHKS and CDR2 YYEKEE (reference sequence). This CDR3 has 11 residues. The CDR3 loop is CASSRRDIQYF. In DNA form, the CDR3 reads TGTGCCAGCAGCAGAAGGGACATTCAGTACTTC.

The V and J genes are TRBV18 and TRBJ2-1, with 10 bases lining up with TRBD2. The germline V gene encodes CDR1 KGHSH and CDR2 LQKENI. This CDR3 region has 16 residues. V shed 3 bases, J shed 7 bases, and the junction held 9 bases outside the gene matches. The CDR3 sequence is CASSPPLAGESNEQFF. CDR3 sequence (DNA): TGTGCCAGCTCACCGCCGCTAGCGGGAGAAAGTAATGAGCAGTTCTTC.

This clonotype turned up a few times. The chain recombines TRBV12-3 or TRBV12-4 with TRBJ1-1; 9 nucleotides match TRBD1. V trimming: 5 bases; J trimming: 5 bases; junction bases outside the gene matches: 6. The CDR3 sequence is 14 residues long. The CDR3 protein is CASSRTGVRTEAFF. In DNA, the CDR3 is TGTGCCAGCAGTCGGACAGGGGTTCGGACTGAAGCTTTCTTT.

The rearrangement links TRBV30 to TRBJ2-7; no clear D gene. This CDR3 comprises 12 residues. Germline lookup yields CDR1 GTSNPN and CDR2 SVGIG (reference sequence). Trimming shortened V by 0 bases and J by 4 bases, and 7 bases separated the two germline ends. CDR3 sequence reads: CAWSVSGYEQYF. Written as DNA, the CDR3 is TGTGCCTGGAGTGTATCCGGATACGAGCAGTACTTC.

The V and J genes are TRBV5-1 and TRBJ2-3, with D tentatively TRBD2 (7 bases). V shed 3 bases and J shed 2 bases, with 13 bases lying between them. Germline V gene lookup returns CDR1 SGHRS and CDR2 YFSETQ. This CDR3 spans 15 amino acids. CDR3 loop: CASSSLGGDTDTQYF. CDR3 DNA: TGCGCCAGCAGCTCCCTAGGGGGGGACACAGATACGCAGTATTTT.

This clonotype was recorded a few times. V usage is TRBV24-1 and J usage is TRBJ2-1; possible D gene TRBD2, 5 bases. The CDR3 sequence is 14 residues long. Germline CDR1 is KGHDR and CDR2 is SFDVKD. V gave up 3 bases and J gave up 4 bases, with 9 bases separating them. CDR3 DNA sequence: TGTGCCACCAGTGATCCCACTAGTTACAATGAGCAGTTCTTC. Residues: CATSDPTSYNEQFF.

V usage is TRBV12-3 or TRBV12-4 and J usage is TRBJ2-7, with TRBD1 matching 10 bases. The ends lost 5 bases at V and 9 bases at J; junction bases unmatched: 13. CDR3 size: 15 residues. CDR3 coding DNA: TGTGCCAGCAGTCTCGGGACAGGGGTCCCGGGACGGCAGTACTTC. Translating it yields CASSLGTGVPGRQYF.

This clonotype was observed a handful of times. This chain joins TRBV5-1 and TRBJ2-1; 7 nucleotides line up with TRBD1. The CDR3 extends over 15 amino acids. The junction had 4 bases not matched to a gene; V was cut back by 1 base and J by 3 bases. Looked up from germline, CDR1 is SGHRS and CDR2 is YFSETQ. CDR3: CASSLMAGGYNEQFF. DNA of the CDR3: TGCGCCAGCAGCTTGATGGCAGGGGGCTACAATGAGCAGTTCTTC.